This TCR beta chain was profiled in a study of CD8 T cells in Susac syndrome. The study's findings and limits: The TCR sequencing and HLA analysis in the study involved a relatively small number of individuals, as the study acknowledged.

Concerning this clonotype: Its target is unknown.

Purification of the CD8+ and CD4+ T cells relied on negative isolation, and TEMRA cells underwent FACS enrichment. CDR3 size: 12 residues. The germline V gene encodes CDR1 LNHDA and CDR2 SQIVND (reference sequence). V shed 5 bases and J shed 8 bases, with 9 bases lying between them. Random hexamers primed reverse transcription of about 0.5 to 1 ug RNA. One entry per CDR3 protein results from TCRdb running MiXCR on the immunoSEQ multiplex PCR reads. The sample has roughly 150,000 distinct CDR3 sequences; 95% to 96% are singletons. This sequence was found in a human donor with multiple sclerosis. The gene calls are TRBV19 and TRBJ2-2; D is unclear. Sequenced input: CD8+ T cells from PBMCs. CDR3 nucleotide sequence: TGTGCCAGTAGTCCGGTCGGTGGGGAGCTGTTTTTT. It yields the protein CASSPVGGELFF.